This record concerns one T cell receptor (beta chain) sequence. This sample is part of a study of blood T cell repertoires in COVID-19. TCRdb keeps only in-frame clones here, not all; method: immunoSEQ multiplex PCR. The sample yields about 120,000 clones, 70% to 90% seen once. Sequences were obtained from peripheral blood. This TCR was recovered from a man aged 25-45 years with acute or convalescent COVID-19.

Here the CDR3 reads CAWRGRGGAVFGTDTQYF. CDR3 DNA sequence: TGTGCCTGGAGGGGACGCGGGGGGGCCGTTTTTGGCACAGATACGCAGTATTTT. The chain carries TRBV30 and TRBJ2-3; 9 nucleotides line up with TRBD2. Germline V gives CDR1 GTSNPN, CDR2 SVGIG (reference sequence). The CDR3 spans 18 residues. The ends lost 3 bases at V and 1 base at J; junction bases unmatched: 14.